What follows describes a single T cell receptor (beta chain). Its antigen is currently unknown. Separate from the roughly 670-subject first cohort, the roughly 120-subject validation cohort was the one that the donors belonged to. Clones were sequenced by immunoSEQ multiplex PCR, and TCRdb holds only the in-frame ones, with some missing. This sample carries about 140,000 clones, around 85% of them seen once, and the ten largest clones take just under 3%. The data derive from a study of cytomegalovirus exposure and HLA in healthy donors. On the study more broadly: The use of the same platform for the 100 to 150 validation repertoires and the 550 to 700 first-cohort repertoires was reported by a later analysis.

In germline, CDR1 is MGHDK, CDR2 SYGVNS. This CDR3 is 16 amino acids long. V trimming: 4 bases; J trimming: 2 bases; junction bases outside the gene matches: 8. Study-level findings and limits: In the 95 to 150 validation repertoires, a later analysis found that first-cohort TCR clusters tended to co-occur. Reports indicated that the classifier achieved high specificity and sensitivity in diagnosing cytomegalovirus status.

This TCR was sampled from a man between 18 and 29 years old in good health and CMV-seronegative. The chain has TRBV25-1 and TRBJ2-7; 10 bases fit TRBD2. The sequenced material came from PBMCs. The CDR3 is CASSGTPGLATYEQYF. The CDR3 DNA reads TGTGCCAGCAGTGGGACTCCGGGACTAGCGACCTACGAGCAGTACTTC.